This TCR beta chain was sequenced in a study of blood T cell repertoires in COVID-19. Study-level information: Whether acute or convalescent, the COVID-19 samples came from the United States, Italy and Spain. Sample material is recorded as cDNA or gDNA derived from T cells, B-cell-depleted T cells, or PBMCs.

Profiled with immunoSEQ multiplex PCR; TCRdb holds only in-frame clones, not every one. In the table there are fewer than 150,000 clones, roughly 71% of which are singletons. This CDR3 is 12 amino acids long. The germline gives CDR1 MGHDK, CDR2 SYGVNS. V was clipped by 6 bases and J by 6 bases, with 11 bases between them. The chain recombines TRBV25-1 with TRBJ1-2; a possible D gene is TRBD1 (6 bases). This TCR derives from a man aged 80 or over with acute or convalescent COVID-19. Input material: peripheral blood. The CDR3 spells CASRDRDNGYTF. CDR3 DNA sequence: TGTGCCAGCAGGGACCGGGACAATGGCTACACCTTC.